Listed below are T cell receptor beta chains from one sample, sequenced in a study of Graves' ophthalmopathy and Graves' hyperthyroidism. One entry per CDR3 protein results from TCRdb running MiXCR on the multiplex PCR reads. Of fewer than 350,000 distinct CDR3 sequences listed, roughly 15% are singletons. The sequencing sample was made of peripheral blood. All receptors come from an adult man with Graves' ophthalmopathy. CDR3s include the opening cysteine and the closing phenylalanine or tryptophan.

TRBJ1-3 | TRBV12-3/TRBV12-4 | CASLRNSGNTIYF
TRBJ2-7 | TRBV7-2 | CASSLVATPGNEQYF
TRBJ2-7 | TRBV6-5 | CASSYSPRLAVYEQYF
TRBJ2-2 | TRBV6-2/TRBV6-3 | CASSYTGTGTGFTGELFF
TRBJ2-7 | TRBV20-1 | CSARTGSSYEQYF
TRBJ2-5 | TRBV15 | CATSREVIGGRAIETQYF
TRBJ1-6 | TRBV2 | CASSAGTADNSPLHF
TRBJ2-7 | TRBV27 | CASSLGPSGEQYF
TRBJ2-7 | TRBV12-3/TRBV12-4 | CASSLVPGNYEQYF
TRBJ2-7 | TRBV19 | CASSSDLRGLYEQYF
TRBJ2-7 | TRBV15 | CATSREARTSYEQYF
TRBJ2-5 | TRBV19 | CASSTPGLAGGQETQYF
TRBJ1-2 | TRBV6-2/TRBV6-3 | CASSPDRAGGYTF
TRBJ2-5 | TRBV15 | CATSRGALRRGQETQYF
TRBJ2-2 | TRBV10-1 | CASSTSTTGELFF
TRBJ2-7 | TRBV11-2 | CASSFQGANYEQYF